This T cell receptor beta chain was found in a study of shared clonotypes between healthy human individuals. Some clones are missing from TCRdb's copy, which holds only in-frame ones; the method was immunoSEQ multiplex PCR. The data show 2 million or so clones, with roughly 95% seen just once and about 1.1% held by the top ten. CDR3 length: 15 residues. Trimming took off 1 base at V and 5 bases at J, with 15 bases between the two ends. The germline gives CDR1 SGHAT, CDR2 FQNNGV. Naive-designated CD8 cells lacked CD45RO, were positively enriched for CCR7, and omitted terminally differentiated effector memory CD45RA+ cells.

Material: naive CD8+ T cells sorted from blood. The V call is TRBV11-2, the J call TRBJ2-7; tentatively, D is TRBD2 (6 bases). The clonotype was recovered from a man aged 18 to 29 in good health. This CDR3 is CASSLGRGGGNEQYF. As DNA, the CDR3 is TGTGCCAGCAGCTTAGGGAGGGGTGGGGGAAACGAGCAGTACTTC.